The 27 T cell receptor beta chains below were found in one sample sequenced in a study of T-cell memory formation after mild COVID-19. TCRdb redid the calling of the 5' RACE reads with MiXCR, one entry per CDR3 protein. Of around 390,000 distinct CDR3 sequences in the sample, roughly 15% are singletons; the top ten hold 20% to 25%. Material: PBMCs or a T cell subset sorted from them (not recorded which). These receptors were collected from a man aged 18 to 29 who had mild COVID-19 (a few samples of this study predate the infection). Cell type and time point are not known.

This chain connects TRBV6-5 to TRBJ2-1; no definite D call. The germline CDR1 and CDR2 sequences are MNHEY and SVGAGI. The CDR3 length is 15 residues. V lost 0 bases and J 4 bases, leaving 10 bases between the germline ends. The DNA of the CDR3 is TGTGCCAGCAGTTACTCCGGCGAGAAGTACAATGAGCAGTTCTTC. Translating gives CASSYSGEKYNEQFF.

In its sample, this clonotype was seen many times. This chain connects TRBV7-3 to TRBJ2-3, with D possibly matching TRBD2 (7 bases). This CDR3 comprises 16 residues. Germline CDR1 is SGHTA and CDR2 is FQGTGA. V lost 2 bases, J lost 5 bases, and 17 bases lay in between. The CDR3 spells CASSLHALGGQDTQYF. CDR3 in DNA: TGTGCCAGCAGCTTACATGCGCTGGGGGGGCAAGATACGCAGTATTTT.

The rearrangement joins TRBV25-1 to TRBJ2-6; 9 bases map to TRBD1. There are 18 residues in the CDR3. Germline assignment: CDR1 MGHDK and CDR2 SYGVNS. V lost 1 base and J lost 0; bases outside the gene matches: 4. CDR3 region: CASSEWGQGFSGANVLTF. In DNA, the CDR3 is TGTGCCAGCAGTGAATGGGGACAGGGATTCTCTGGGGCCAACGTCCTGACTTTC.

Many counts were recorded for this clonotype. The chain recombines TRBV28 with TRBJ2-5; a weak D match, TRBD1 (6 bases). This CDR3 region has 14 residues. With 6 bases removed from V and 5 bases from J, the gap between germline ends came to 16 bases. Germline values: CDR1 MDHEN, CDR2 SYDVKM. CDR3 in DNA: TGTGCCAGCAGGGGAAGGGGGAGATGGGAGACCCAGTACTTC. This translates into CASRGRGRWETQYF.

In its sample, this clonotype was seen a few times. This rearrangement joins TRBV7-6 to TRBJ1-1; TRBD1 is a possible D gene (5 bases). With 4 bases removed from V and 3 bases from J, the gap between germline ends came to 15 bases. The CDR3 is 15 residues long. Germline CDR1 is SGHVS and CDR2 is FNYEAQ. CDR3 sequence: CASSSPVGGDTEAFF. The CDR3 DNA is TGTGCCAGCAGCTCTCCGGTCGGGGGAGACACTGAAGCTTTCTTT.

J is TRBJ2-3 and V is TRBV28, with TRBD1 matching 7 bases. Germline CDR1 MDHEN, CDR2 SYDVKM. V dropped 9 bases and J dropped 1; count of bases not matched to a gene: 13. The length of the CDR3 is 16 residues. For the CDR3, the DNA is TGTGCCAGTGAAGGTACCCGGGACAGAGGCACAGATACGCAGTATTTT. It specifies CASEGTRDRGTDTQYF.

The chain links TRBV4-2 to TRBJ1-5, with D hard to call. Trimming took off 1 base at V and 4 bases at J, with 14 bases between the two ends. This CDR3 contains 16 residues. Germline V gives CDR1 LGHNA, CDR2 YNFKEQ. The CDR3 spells CASSQGPTAGNQPQHF. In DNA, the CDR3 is TGTGCCAGCAGCCAAGGGCCGACGGCGGGTAATCAGCCCCAGCATTTT.

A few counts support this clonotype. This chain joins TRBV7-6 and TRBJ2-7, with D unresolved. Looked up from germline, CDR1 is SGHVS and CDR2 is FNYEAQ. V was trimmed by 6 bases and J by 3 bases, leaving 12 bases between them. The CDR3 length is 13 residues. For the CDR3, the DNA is TGTGCCAGCAGTCGAAGGGCGGACTACGAGCAGTACTTC. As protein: CASSRRADYEQYF.

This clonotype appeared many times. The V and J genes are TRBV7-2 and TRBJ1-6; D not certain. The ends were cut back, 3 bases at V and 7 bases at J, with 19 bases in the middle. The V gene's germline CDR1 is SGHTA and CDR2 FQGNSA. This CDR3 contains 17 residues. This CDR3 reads CASSFMGRGDENSPLHF. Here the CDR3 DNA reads TGTGCCAGCAGCTTCATGGGGAGAGGAGATGAAAATTCACCCCTCCACTTT.

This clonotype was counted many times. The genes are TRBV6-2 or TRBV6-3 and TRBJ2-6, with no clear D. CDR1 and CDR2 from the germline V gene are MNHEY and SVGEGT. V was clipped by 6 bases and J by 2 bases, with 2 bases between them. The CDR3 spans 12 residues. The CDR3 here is CASSPGANVLTF. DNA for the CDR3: TGTGCCAGCAGCCCTGGGGCCAACGTCCTGACTTTC.

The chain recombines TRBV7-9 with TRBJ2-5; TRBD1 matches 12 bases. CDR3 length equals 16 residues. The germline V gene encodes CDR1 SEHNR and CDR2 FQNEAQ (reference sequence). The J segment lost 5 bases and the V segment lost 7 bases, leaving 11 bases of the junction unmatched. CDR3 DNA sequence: TGTGCCAGCACTTTAGGGGACAGGGGGCGCCGGGAGACCCAGTACTTC. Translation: CASTLGDRGRRETQYF.

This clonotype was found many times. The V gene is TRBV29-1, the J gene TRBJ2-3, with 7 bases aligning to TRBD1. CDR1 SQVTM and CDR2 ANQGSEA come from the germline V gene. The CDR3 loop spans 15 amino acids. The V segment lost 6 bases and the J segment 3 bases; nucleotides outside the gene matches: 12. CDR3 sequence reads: CSVFDRAKPTDTQYF. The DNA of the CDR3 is TGCAGCGTGTTTGACAGGGCAAAACCAACAGATACGCAGTATTTT.

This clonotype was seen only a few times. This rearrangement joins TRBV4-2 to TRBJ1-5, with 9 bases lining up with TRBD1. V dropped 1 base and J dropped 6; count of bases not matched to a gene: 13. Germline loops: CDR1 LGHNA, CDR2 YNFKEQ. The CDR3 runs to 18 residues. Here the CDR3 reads CASSQAGLRTGGSQPQHF. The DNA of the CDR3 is TGTGCCAGCAGCCAAGCTGGCCTCCGCACAGGGGGCTCTCAGCCCCAGCATTTT.

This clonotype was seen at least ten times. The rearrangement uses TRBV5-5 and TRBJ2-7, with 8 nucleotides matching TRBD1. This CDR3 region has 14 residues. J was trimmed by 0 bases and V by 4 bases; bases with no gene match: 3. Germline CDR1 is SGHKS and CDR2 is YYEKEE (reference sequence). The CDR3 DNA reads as TGTGCCAGCAGCATCGGACAGGGCTCCTACGAGCAGTACTTC. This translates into CASSIGQGSYEQYF.

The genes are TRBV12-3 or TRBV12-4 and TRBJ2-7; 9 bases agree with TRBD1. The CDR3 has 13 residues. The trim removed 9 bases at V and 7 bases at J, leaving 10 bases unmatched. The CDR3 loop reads CARRGQGKGEQYF. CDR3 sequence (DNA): TGTGCCAGAAGGGGACAGGGCAAGGGTGAGCAGTACTTC.

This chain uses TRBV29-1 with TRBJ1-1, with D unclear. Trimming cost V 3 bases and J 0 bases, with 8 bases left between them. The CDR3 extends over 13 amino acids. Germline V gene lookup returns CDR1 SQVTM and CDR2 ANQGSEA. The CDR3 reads CSVEARLNTEAFF. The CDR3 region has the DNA TGCAGCGTTGAGGCAAGACTGAACACTGAAGCTTTCTTT.

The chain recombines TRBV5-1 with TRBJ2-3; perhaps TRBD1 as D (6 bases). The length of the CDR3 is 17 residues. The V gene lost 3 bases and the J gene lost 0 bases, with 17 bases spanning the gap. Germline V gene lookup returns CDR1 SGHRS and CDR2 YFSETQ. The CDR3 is CASSWGLGGRSTDTQYF. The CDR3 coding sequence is TGCGCCAGCAGCTGGGGGCTAGGTGGGCGGAGCACAGATACGCAGTATTTT.

The CDR3 bases are TGTGCCAGCAGTCATGGGGGGGTTCCGGAGACCCAGTACTTC. Translated, it gives CASSHGGVPETQYF. The V call is TRBV7-9, the J call TRBJ2-5, with TRBD2 matching 7 bases. The CDR3 is made up of 14 amino acids. Germline CDR1 SEHNR, CDR2 FQNEAQ (reference sequence). J lost 5 bases, V lost 6 bases, and 9 bases had no gene match.

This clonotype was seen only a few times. This CDR3 reads CATSGRTSFETQYF. CDR3 nucleotides: TGTGCCACCAGCGGAAGGACTAGCTTTGAGACCCAGTACTTC. V usage is TRBV15 and J usage is TRBJ2-5; 8 nucleotides match TRBD2. Germline V gene lookup returns CDR1 LNHNV and CDR2 YYDKDF (reference sequence). The junction had 7 bases not matched to a gene; V was cut back by 5 bases and J by 5 bases. There are 14 residues in the CDR3.

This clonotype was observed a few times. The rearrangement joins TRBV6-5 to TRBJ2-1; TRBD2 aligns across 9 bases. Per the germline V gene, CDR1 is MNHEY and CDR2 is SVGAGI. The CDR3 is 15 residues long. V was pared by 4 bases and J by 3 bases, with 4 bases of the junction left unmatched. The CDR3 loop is CASSLAGAGYNEQFF. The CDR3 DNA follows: TGTGCCAGCAGTTTAGCGGGGGCCGGCTACAATGAGCAGTTCTTC.

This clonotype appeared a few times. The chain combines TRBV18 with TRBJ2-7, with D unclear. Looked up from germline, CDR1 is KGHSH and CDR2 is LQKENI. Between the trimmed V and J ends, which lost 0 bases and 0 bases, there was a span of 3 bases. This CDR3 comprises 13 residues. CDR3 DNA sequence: TGTGCCAGCTCACCACCAGCCTCCTACGAGCAGTACTTC. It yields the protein CASSPPASYEQYF. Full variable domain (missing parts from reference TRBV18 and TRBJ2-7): NAGVMQNPRHLVRRRGQEARLRCSPMKGHSHVYWYRQLPEEGLKFMVYLQKENIIDESGMPKERFSAEFPKEGPSILRIQQVVRGDSAAYFCASSPPASYEQYFGPGTRLTVT.

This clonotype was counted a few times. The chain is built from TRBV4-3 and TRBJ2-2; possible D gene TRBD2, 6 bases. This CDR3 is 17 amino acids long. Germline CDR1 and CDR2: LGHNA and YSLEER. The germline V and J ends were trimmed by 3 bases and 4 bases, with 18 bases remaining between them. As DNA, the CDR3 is TGCGCCAGCAGCCAGCCCAAGGGCGGGGAGAGCACCGGGGAGCTGTTTTTT. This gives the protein CASSQPKGGESTGELFF.

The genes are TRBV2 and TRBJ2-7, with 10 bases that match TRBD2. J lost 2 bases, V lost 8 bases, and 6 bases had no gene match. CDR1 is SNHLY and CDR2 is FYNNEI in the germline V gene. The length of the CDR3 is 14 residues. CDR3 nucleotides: TGTGCCAGCGGGGGGAGCGGGGGGGCCTACGAGCAGTACGTC. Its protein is CASGGSGGAYEQYV.

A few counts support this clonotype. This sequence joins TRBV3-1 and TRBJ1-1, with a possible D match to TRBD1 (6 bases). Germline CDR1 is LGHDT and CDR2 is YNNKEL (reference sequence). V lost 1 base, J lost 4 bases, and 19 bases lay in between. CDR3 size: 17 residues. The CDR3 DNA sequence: TGTGCCAGCAGCCAAGTTATACAGGGTAAGATGGGCACTGAAGCTTTCTTT. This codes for CASSQVIQGKMGTEAFF.

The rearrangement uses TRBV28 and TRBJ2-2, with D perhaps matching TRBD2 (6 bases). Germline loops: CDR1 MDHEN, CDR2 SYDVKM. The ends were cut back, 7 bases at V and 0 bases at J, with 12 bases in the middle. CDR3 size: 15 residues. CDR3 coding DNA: TGTGCCAGCACCGTGGGGACTCCGAACACCGGGGAGCTGTTTTTT. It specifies CASTVGTPNTGELFF.

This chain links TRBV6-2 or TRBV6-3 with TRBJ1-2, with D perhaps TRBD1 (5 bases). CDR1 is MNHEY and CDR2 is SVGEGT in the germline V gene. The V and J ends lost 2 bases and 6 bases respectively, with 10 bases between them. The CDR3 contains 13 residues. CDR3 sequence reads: CASSYASGHGYTF. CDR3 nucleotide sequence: TGTGCCAGCAGTTACGCGTCAGGGCATGGCTACACCTTC.

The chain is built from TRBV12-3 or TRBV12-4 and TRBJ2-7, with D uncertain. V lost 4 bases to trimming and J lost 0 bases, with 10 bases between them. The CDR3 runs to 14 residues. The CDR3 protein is CASSSGTNSYEQYF. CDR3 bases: TGTGCCAGCAGTTCTGGAACGAACTCCTACGAGCAGTACTTC.